This T cell receptor beta chain emerged from a study of blood T cell repertoires in COVID-19. TCRdb keeps only in-frame clones here, not all; method: immunoSEQ multiplex PCR. The sample shows 64,000 or so clones, roughly 80% of them seen only once. V was cut by 7 bases and J by 2 bases, with 14 bases left in between. This CDR3 is built from 15 residues. Germline V gene sequence: CDR1 MNHEY, CDR2 SVGAGI. The sequencing input was peripheral blood. The receptor's source is a man older than 75 with acute or convalescent COVID-19. This chain links TRBV6-5 with TRBJ1-4; D unclear. CDR3 sequence (DNA): TGTGCCAGCACCAGAGTGACGGGGACTAATGAAAAACTGTTTTTT. Protein product: CASTRVTGTNEKLFF.